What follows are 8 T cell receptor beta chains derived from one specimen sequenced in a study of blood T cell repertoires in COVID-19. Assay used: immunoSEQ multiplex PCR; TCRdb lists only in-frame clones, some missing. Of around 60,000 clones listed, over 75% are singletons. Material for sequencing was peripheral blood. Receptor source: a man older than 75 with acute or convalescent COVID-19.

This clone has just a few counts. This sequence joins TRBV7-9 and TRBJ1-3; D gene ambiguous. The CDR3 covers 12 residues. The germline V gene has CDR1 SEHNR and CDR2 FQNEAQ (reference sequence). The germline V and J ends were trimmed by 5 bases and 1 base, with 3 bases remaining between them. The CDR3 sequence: CASSRSGNTIYF. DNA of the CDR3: TGTGCCAGCAGCCGGTCTGGAAACACCATATATTTT.

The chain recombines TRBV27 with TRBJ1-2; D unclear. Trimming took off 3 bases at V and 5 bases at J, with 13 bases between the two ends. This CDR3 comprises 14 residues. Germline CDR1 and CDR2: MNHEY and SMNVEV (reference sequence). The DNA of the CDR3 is TGTGCCAGCAGTTTCCAACCGACACAATATGGCTACACCTTC. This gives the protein CASSFQPTQYGYTF.

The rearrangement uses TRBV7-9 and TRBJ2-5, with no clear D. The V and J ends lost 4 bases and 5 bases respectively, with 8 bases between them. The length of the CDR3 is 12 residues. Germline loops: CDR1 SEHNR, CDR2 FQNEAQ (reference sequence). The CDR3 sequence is CASSSYWETQYF. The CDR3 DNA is TGTGCCAGCAGCTCCTATTGGGAGACCCAGTACTTC.

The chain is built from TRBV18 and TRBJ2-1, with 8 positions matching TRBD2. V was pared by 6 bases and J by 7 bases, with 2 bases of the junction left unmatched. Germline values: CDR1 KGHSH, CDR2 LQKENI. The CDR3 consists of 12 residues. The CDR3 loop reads CASSLAGNEQFF. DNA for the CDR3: TGTGCCAGCTCGTTAGCGGGGAATGAGCAGTTCTTC.

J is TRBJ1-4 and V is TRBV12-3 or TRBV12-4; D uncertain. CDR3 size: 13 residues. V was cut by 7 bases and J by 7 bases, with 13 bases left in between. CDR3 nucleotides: TGTGCCAGCACTGATCTCTATCCTGAAAAACTGTTTTTT. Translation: CASTDLYPEKLFF.

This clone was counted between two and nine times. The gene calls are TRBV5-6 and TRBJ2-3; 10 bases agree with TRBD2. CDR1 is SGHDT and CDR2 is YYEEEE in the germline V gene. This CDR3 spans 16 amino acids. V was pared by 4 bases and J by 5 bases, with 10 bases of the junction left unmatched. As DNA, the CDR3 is TGTGCCAGCAGCCCTATCCTAGCGGGGGTACAAGATACGCAGTATTTT. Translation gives CASSPILAGVQDTQYF.

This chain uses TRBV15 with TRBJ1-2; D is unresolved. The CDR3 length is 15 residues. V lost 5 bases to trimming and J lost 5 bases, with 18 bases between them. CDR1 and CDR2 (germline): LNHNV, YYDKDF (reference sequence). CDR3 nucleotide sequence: TGTGCCACCAGCTGGACTGGGGTACCGAGGTATGGCTACACCTTC. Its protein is CATSWTGVPRYGYTF.

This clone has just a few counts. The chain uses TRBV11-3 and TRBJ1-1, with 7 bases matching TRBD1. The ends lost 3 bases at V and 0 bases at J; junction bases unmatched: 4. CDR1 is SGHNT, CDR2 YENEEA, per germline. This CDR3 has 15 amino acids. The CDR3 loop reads CASSFDRVVNTEAFF. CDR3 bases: TGTGCCAGCAGCTTTGACAGGGTGGTGAACACTGAAGCTTTCTTT.